The text below deals with one T cell receptor beta chain. Generated by immunoSEQ multiplex PCR, the TCRdb table keeps only in-frame clones and is missing some. This sample has approximately 130,000 clones, with 85% to 90% found just once. The sample belongs to a study of blood T cell repertoires in COVID-19. Study-wide background: PBMCs, B-cell-depleted T cells, or T cells provided the cDNA or gDNA that made up the material.

The CDR3 contains 16 residues. Germline values: CDR1 SNHLY, CDR2 FYNNEI. The ends lost 7 bases at V and 3 bases at J; junction bases unmatched: 11. V is TRBV2 and J is TRBJ2-2, with 7 bases matching TRBD1. The sequenced sample was peripheral blood. This TCR was sampled from a man aged 60 to 75 with acute or convalescent COVID-19. DNA for the CDR3: TGTGCCAGCAATCGTGAGGGGGCAGACTACACCGGGGAGCTGTTTTTT. The encoded protein is CASNREGADYTGELFF.